This T cell receptor (beta chain) was identified in a study of CD8 T cells in Susac syndrome. The ends were cut back, 1 base at V and 4 bases at J, with 11 bases in the middle. This CDR3 contains 15 residues. CDR1 and CDR2 from the germline V gene are LGHNA and YSLEER. It was with random hexamers that roughly 0.5 to 1 ug RNA was reverse transcribed. Each CDR3 protein gets one entry after TCRdb re-called the immunoSEQ multiplex PCR reads with MiXCR. This sample carries around 300,000 distinct CDR3 sequences, 75% to 85% of them seen once, and the ten largest clones take 0.21%. This chain uses TRBV4-3 with TRBJ2-1; possible D gene TRBD2, 6 bases. This sequence was found in a human donor with multiple sclerosis. The sample taken for sequencing was CD8+ T cells from PBMCs. The CDR3 reads CASSQGGAGYNEQFF. The CDR3 DNA sequence: TGCGCCAGCAGCCAAGGCGGGGCAGGGTACAATGAGCAGTTCTTC.